This entry features one T cell receptor (beta chain) sequence. Trimming removed 4 bases from V and 9 bases from J; junction bases left unmatched: 8. The length of the CDR3 is 15 residues. The germline V gene has CDR1 MNHEY and CDR2 SVGEGT. The assay was immunoSEQ multiplex PCR, and TCRdb's table has in-frame clones only and misses some. The sample lists some 130,000 clones, 85% to 95% occurring once. The sample belongs to a study of control samples from healthy donors and cancer patients. The chain recombines TRBV6-2 or TRBV6-3 with TRBJ1-6, with 8 bases that match TRBD1. The sequence was collected from a man aged 50 to 60 with head and neck cancer. What was sequenced was PBMCs. CDR3 sequence reads: CASSSQGAPISPLHF. CDR3 sequence (DNA): TGTGCCAGCAGTTCGCAGGGGGCTCCCATTTCACCCCTCCACTTT.